The sequence of this T cell receptor beta chain was determined in a study of shared clonotypes between healthy human individuals. At the level of the study: A donor's plate count was three for CD4 naive and three for CD4 memory; CD8 naive had two and CD8 memory one.

The germline V gene encodes CDR1 MNHEY and CDR2 SVGAGI. CDR3 size: 11 residues. With 6 bases removed from V and 6 bases from J, the gap between germline ends came to 9 bases. Profiling relied on immunoSEQ multiplex PCR, and the TCRdb table lists in-frame clones only, not all of them. The repertoire holds about 1 million clones, with around 76% as singletons. The sequenced material came from memory CD4+ T cells sorted from blood. Noted subset: CD45RA-negative fraction. The sequence was obtained from a man aged 18-30 years in good health. The genes are TRBV6-5 and TRBJ2-7; D possibly corresponds to TRBD1 (6 bases). Written as DNA, the CDR3 is TGTGCCAGCAGGAGGGGGAGCGAGCAGTACTTC. Amino acids: CASRRGSEQYF.